This TCR beta chain was documented in a study of identical twins. General study findings and limits: There were fewer insertions in abundant cord blood beta clonotypes, but memory repertoires showed no such pattern. Modeled out-of-frame TCR alpha sharing in monozygotic twins fell below observed levels.

This clonotype was picked up a small number of times. The antigen is unknown. MiXCR, run by TCRdb on the 5' RACE reads, gives a single entry per CDR3 protein. The sample lists 700,000 to 950,000 distinct CDR3 sequences, about 12% occurring once. Trimming cost V 0 bases and J 7 bases, with 13 bases left between them. Germline CDR1 and CDR2: DFQATT and SNEGSKA (reference sequence). There are 14 residues in the CDR3. This sample also belongs to another study, concerning yellow fever vaccine responses in identical twins.

This chain joins TRBV20-1 and TRBJ1-5, with D possibly matching TRBD1 (5 bases). The material sequenced was PBMCs. The origin of this receptor is a woman between 18 and 29 years old in good health. DNA for the CDR3: TGCAGTGCTAGAGACCAGGGAGGTGGGCAGCCCCAGCATTTT. Its protein is CSARDQGGGQPQHF.